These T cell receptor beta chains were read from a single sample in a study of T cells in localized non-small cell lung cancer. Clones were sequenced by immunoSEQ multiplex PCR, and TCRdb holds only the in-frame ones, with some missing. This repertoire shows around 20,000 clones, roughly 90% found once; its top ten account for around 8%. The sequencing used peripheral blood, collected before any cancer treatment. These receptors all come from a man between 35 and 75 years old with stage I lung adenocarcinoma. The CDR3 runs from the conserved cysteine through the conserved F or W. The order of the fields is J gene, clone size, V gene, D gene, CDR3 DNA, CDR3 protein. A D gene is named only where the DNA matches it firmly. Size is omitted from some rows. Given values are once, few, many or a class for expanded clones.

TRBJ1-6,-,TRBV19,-,TGTGCCCGTTTAACCTCCTATAATTCACCCCTCCACTTT,CARLTSYNSPLHF
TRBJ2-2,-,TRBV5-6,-,TGTGCCAGCAGCCCAGGGTCAAACACCGGGGAGCTGTTTTTT,CASSPGSNTGELFF
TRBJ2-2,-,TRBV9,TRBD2,TGTGCCAGCAGCGAGGGACTAGCCGCCGGGGAGCTGTTTTTT,CASSEGLAAGELFF
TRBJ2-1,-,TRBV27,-,TGTGCCAGCAGTTTAGTATCCTACAATGAGCAGTTCTTC,CASSLVSYNEQFF
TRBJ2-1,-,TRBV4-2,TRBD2,TGTGCCAGCAGGTACCTAGCGGGGGAGTACAATGAGCAGTTCTTC,CASRYLAGEYNEQFF
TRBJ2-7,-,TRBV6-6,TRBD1,TGTGCCAGCCTACAGGGGGCGCCATCCTACGAGCAGTACTTC,CASLQGAPSYEQYF
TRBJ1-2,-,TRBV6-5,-,TGTGCCAGCAATCCCCCGGGGTCCGGGGGCTATGGCTACACCTTC,CASNPPGSGGYGYTF
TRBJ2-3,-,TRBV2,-,TGTGCCAGCGAAGAGTCGACAGATACGCAGTATTTT,CASEESTDTQYF
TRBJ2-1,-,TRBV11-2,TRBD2,TGTGCCAGCAGCTTATCCGGGGGTGCTAGCGGGGGTTGGTATGAGCAGTTCTTC,CASSLSGGASGGWYEQFF
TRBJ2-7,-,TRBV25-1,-,TGTGCCAGCAGTGAACCCCCAGCCTACGAGCAGTACTTC,CASSEPPAYEQYF
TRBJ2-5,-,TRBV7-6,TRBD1,TGTGCCAGCAGCTTATTTTCTAGGGACAGGGTCCAGGCAGGGCAAGAGACCCAGTACTTC,CASSLFSRDRVQAGQETQYF
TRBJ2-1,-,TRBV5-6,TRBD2,TGTGCCAGCAGCTTGGGGACTAGCGGGAGTGGTTCCTACAATGAGCAGTTCTTC,CASSLGTSGSGSYNEQFF
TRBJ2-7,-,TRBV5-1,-,TGCGCCAGCAGCCGGGACGGTTTCTACGAGCAGTACTTC,CASSRDGFYEQYF
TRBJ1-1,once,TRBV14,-,TGTGCCAGCAGCCAAGATATCACGTTGGGGGGACGGATGAACACTGAAGCTTTCTTT,CASSQDITLGGRMNTEAFF